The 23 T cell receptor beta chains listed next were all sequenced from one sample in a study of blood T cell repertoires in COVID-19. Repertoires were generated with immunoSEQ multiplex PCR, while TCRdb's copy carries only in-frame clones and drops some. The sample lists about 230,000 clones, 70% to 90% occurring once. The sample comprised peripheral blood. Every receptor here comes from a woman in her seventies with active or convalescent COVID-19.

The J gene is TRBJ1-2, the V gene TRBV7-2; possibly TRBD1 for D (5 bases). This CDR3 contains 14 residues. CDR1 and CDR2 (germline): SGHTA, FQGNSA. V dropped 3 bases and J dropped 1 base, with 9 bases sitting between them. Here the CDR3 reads CASSFVTDNYGYTF. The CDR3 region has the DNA TGTGCCAGCAGCTTCGTGACAGATAACTATGGCTACACCTTC.

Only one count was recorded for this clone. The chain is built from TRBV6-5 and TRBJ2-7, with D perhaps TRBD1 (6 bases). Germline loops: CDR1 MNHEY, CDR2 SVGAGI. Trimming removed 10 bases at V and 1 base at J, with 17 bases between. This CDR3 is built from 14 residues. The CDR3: CAISRDTTSYEQYF. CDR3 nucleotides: TGTGCCATTTCCCGGGACACTACTTCCTACGAGCAGTACTTC.

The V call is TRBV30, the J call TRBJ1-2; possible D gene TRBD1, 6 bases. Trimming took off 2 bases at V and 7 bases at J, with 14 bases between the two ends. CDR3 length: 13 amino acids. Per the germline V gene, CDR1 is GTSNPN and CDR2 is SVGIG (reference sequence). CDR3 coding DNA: TGTGCCTGGAGTCTCTTTGGGGGCAGTGGCTACACCTTC. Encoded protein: CAWSLFGGSGYTF.

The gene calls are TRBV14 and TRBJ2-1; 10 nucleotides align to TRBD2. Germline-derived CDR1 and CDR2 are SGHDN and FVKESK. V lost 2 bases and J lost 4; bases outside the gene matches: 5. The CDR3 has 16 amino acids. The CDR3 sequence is CASSQIGLAVYNEQFF. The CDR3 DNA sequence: TGTGCCAGCAGCCAAATCGGACTAGCGGTATACAATGAGCAGTTCTTC. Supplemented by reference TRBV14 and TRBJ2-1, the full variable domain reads EAGVTQFPSHSVIEKGQTVTLRCDPISGHDNLYWYRRVMGKEIKFLLHFVKESKQDESGMPNNRFLAERTGGTYSTLKVQPAELEDSGVYFCASSQIGLAVYNEQFFGPGTRLTVL.

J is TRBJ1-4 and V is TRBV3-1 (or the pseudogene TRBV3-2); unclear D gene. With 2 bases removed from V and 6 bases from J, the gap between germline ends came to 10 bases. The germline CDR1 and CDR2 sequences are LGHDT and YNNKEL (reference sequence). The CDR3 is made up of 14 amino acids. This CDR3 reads CASSQPDTDEKLFF. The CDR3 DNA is TGTGCCAGCAGCCAACCTGACACGGATGAAAAACTGTTTTTT.

The CDR3 DNA reads TGTGCCAGCAGCTTATTACAGGGGTATTCCGAGCAGTACTTC. Amino acid sequence: CASSLLQGYSEQYF. The V call is TRBV7-2, the J call TRBJ2-7, with 7 bases identical to TRBD1. The germline gives CDR1 SGHTA, CDR2 FQGNSA. CDR3 size: 14 residues. V dropped 2 bases and J dropped 6; count of bases not matched to a gene: 7. The full variable domain, completed using reference TRBV7-2 and TRBJ2-7, is GAGVSQSPSNKVTEKGKDVELRCDPISGHTALYWYRQSLGQGLEFLIYFQGNSAPDKSGLPSDRFSAERTGGSVSTLTIQRTQQEDSAVYLCASSLLQGYSEQYFGPGTRLTVT.

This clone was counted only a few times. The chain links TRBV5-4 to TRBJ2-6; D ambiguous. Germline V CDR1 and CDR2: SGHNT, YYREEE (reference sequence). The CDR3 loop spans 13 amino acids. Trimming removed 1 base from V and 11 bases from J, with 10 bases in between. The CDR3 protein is CASSLTAPDVLTF. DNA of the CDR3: TGTGCCAGCAGCTTGACAGCTCCCGACGTCCTGACTTTC.

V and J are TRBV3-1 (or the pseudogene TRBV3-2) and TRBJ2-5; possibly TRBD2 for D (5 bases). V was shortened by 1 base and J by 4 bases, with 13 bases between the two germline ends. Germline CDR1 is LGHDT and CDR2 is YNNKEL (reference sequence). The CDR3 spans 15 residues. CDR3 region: CASSQVQFRGETQYF. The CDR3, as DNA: TGTGCCAGCAGCCAAGTTCAATTCCGGGGAGAGACCCAGTACTTC.

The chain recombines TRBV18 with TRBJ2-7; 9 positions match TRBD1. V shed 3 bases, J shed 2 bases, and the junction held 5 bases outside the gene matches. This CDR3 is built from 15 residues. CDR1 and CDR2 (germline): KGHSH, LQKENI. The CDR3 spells CASSPDGTGTYEQYF. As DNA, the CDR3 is TGTGCCAGCTCACCTGACGGGACAGGGACCTACGAGCAGTACTTC.

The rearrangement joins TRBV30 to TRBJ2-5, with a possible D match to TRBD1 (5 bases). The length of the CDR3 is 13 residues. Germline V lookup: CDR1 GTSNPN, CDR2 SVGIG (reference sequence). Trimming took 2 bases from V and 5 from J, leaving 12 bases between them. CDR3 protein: CAWSYRGWETQYF. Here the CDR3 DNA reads TGTGCCTGGAGTTATAGGGGCTGGGAGACCCAGTACTTC.

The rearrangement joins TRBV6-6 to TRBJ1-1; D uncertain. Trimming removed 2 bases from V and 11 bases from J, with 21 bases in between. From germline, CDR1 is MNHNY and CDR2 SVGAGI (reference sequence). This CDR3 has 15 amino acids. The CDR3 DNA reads TGTGCCAGCAGTTACACCCTTGCCGTGGGCCCTGGGGCTTTCTTT. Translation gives CASSYTLAVGPGAFF.

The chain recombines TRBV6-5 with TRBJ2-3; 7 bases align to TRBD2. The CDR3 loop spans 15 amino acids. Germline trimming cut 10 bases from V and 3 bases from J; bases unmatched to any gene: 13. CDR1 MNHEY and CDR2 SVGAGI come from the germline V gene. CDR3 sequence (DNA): TGTGCCACACGGACTAGATTTCTTTCGACAGATACGCAGTATTTT. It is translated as CATRTRFLSTDTQYF.

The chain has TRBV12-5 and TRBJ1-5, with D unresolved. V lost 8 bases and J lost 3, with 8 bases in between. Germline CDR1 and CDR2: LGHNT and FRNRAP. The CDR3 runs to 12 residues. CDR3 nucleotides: TGTGCTAGTCGGGATGACAATCAGCCCCAGCATTTT. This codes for CASRDDNQPQHF. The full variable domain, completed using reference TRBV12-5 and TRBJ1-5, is DARVTQTPRHKVTEMGQEVTMRCQPILGHNTVFWYRQTMMQGLELLAYFRNRAPLDDSGMPKDRFSAEMPDATLATLKIQPSEPRDSAVYFCASRDDNQPQHFGDGTRLSIL.

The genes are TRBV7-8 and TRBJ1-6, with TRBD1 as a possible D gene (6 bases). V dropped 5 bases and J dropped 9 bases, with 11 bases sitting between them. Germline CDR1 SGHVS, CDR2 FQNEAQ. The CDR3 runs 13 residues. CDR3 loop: CASSPRQVSPLHF. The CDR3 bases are TGTGCCAGCAGCCCGAGACAGGTTTCACCCCTCCACTTT. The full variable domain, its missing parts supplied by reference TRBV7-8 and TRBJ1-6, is GAGVSQSPRYKVAKRGQDVALRCDPISGHVSLFWYQQALGQGPEFLTYFQNEAQLDKSGLPSDRFFAERPEGSVSTLKIQRTQQEDSAVYLCASSPRQVSPLHFGNGTRLTVT.

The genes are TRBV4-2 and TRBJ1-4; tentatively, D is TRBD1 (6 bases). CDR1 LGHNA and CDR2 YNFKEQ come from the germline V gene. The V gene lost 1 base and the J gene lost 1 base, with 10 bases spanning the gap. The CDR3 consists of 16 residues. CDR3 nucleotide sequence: TGTGCCAGCAGCCAAGCAATACAGGGAACTAATGAAAAACTGTTTTTT. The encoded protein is CASSQAIQGTNEKLFF.

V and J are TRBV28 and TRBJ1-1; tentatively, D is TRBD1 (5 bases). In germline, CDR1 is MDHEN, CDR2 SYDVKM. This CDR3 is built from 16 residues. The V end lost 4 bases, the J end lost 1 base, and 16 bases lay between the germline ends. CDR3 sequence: CASSSHVGQPNTEAFF. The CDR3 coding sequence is TGTGCCAGCAGTTCCCATGTGGGGCAACCGAACACTGAAGCTTTCTTT.

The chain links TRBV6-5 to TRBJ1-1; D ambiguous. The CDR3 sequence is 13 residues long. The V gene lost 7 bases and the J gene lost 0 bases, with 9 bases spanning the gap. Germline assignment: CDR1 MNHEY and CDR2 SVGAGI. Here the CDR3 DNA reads TGTGCCAGCATCCTTTATCTGAACACTGAAGCTTTCTTT. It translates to CASILYLNTEAFF.

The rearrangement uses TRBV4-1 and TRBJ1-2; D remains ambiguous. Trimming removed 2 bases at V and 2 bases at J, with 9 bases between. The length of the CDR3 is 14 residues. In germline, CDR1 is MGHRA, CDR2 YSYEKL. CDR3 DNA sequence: TGCGCCAGCAGCCAAAATTCGGGAAACTATGGCTACACCTTC. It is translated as CASSQNSGNYGYTF.

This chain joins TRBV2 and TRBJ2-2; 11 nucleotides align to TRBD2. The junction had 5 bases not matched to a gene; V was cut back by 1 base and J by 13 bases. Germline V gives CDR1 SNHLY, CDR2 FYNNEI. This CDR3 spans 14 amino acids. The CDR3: CASSEVTSGTRLFF. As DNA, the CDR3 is TGTGCCAGCAGTGAAGTGACTAGCGGGACTAGGCTGTTTTTT.

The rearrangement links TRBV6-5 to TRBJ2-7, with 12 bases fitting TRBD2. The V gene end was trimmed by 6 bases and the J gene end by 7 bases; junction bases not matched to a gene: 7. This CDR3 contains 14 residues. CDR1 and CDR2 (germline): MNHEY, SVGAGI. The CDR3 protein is CASRASGRAIEQYF. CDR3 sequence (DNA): TGTGCCAGCAGGGCTAGCGGGAGGGCCATTGAGCAGTACTTC.

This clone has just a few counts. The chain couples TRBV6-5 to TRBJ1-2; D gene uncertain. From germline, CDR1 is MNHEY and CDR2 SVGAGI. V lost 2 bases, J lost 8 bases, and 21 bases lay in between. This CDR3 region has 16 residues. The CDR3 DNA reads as TGTGCCAGCAGTTACACGCCTCAGGAACGAGTTGAGGGCTACACCTTC. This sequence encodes CASSYTPQERVEGYTF.

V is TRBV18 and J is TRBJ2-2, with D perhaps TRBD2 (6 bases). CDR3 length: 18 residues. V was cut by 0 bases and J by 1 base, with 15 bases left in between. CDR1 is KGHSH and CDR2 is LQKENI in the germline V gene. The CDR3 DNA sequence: TGTGCCAGCTCACCACCCCCGGCTCTAGCGATGAACACCGGGGAGCTGTTTTTT. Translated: CASSPPPALAMNTGELFF.

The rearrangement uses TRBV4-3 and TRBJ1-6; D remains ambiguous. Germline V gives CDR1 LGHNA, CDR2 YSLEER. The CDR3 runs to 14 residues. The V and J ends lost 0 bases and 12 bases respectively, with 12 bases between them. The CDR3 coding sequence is TGCGCCAGCAGCCAAGAAGTCCCCTCGGGACCCCTCCACTTT. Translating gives CASSQEVPSGPLHF.